This TCR beta chain was documented in a study of cytomegalovirus exposure and HLA in healthy donors. Study context: Researchers found that around 80% of 350 to 500 genotyped donors fell within the Caucasian-associated ancestry cluster. Regarding the study as a whole: The authors enumerated around 150 TCR beta chains as linked to cytomegalovirus. Donor immune exposure was known only as CMV serostatus.

The PCR had 60 Vbeta and 13 Jbeta primers. The data were produced by immunoSEQ multiplex PCR, yet TCRdb's version contains in-frame clones alone and is incomplete. Of about 250,000 clones in the sample, under 80% were seen once. Healthy individuals who donated bone marrow served as the donors. Of note for this clone: No antigen is known for it.

The length of the CDR3 is 17 residues. V shed 0 bases, J shed 3 bases, and the junction held 3 bases outside the gene matches. The germline gives CDR1 SGDLS, CDR2 YYNGEE. V and J are TRBV9 and TRBJ2-2; 12 bases agree with TRBD2. The sequencing input was PBMCs. The clonotype comes from a female donor in good health and CMV-seronegative. The CDR3 protein is CASSVGTSGGYTGELFF. The DNA for the CDR3 is TGTGCCAGCAGCGTAGGTACTAGCGGGGGGTACACCGGGGAGCTGTTTTTT.